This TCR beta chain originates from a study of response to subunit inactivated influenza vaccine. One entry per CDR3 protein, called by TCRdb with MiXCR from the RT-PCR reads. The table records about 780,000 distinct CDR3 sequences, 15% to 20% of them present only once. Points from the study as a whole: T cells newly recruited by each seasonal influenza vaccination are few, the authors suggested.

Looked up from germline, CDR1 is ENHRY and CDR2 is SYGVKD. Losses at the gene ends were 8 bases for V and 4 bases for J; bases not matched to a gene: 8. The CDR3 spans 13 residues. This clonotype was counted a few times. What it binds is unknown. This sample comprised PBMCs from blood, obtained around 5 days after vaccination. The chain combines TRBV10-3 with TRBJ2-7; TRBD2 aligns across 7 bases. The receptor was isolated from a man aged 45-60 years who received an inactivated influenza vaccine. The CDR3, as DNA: TGTGCCATCCAGTTCCAGCGGGGTTACGAGCAGTACTTC. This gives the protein CAIQFQRGYEQYF.